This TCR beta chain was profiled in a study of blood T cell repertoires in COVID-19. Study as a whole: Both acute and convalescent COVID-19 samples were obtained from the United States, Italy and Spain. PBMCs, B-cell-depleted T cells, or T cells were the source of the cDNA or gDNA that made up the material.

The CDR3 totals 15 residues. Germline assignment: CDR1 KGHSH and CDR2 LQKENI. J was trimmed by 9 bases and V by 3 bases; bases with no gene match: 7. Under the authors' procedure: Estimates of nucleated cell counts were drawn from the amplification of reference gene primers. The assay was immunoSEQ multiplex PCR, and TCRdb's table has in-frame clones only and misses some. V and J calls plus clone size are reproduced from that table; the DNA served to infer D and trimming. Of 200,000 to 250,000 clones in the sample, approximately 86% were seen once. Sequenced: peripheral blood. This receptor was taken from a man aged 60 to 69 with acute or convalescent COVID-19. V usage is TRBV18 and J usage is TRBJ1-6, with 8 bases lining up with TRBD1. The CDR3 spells CASSPQGTGSSPLHF. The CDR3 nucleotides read TGTGCCAGCTCACCTCAGGGGACAGGTAGTTCACCCCTCCACTTT.